This TCR beta chain emerged from a study of T cell changes during pregnancy in multiple sclerosis. V dropped 4 bases and J dropped 6 bases, with 11 bases sitting between them. This CDR3 has 12 residues. Germline assignment: CDR1 SGHDT and CDR2 YYEEEE. The protocol was immunoSEQ multiplex PCR, while the TCRdb copy is restricted to in-frame clones and leaves out a portion. The sample has some 80,000 clones, roughly 90% seen once. V is TRBV5-6 and J is TRBJ2-7, with D perhaps matching TRBD2 (6 bases). This sequence was found in a female donor in good health, enrolled as a control in a pregnancy study. Here the sequenced sample was peripheral blood, taken in the first trimester of pregnancy. CDR3 nucleotides: TGTGCCAGCAGCCCAGGACTAACCGAGCAGTACTTC. Amino acid sequence: CASSPGLTEQYF.